The 17 T cell receptor beta chains reported below all come from one sample, sequenced in a study of regulatory T cells in long-lasting Graves disease. Time point defined: newly diagnosed GD, antithyroid drugs for less than 3 months. PBMCs provided the RNA from which the TCR library was made. CDR3 regions were amplified by Arm-PCR using iRepertoire HTBI primers to build TCR beta libraries. MiXCR was run by TCRdb on the multiplex PCR reads, yielding one entry per CDR3 protein. The table includes 370,000 or so distinct CDR3 sequences, 16% detected once. This sample was also put to use in a study of T cells in Graves' hyperthyroidism and ophthalmopathy.

The source was peripheral blood mononuclear cells (PBMCs), collected at new diagnosis, from a patient treated with antithyroid drugs. The origin of the receptors is a woman younger than 30 with Graves disease.

In its sample, this clonotype was seen many times. The DNA is omitted, as the CDR3 cannot be located on it reliably, and the CDR3 follows TCRdb's listing. The gene calls are TRBV30 and TRBJ2-1. Germline CDR1 and CDR2: GTSNPN and SVGIG (reference sequence). The CDR3 comprises 12 residues, both ends counted. The CDR3 protein is CAWSPLWDEQFF.

This clonotype has a handful of counts. The chain couples TRBV6-1 to TRBJ1-4; no reliable D call. The germline V gene has CDR1 MNHNS and CDR2 SASEGT. The CDR3 covers 13 residues. V dropped 5 bases and J dropped 8 bases, with 12 bases sitting between them. CDR3 bases: TGTGCCAGCAGTCGATCCAATCAGGAAAAACTGTTTTTT. Residues: CASSRSNQEKLFF.

This clonotype was detected many times. This chain joins TRBV18 and TRBJ1-5, with 8 bases that match TRBD1. CDR1 is KGHSH, CDR2 LQKENI, per germline. The ends lost 3 bases at V and 6 bases at J; junction bases unmatched: 10. The CDR3 extends over 16 amino acids. CDR3 amino acids: CASSPKDRGVSQPQHF. CDR3 coding DNA: TGTGCCAGCTCACCTAAAGACAGGGGCGTAAGTCAGCCCCAGCATTTT.

A few counts support this clonotype. The chain employs TRBV19 and TRBJ1-5, with 8 bases that match TRBD1. Unmatched junction bases numbered 3, after V lost 0 bases and J lost 5 bases. The CDR3 runs to 15 residues. Germline-derived CDR1 and CDR2 are LNHDA and SQIVND (reference sequence). The CDR3, as DNA: TGTGCCAGTAGTATAGACAGGGGGCGGGATCAGCCCCAGCATTTT. This codes for CASSIDRGRDQPQHF.

V is TRBV29-1 and J is TRBJ1-1, with D hard to call. The CDR3 is 11 amino acids. The V end was cut by 5 bases, the J end by 3 bases, with 7 bases between. CDR1 is SQVTM, CDR2 ANQGSEA, per germline. CDR3 in DNA: TGCAGCGTTAGGTCTGACACTGAAGCTTTCTTT. The encoded protein is CSVRSDTEAFF.

The table lists this clonotype with many counts. The chain links TRBV29-1 to TRBJ2-7, with 8 nucleotides matching TRBD1. Germline V gene data show CDR1 as SQVTM and CDR2 as ANQGSEA. Trimming cost V 5 bases and J 12 bases; bases outside gene matches: 9. This CDR3 spans 11 amino acids. CDR3 region: CSVRQGAIWYF. CDR3 sequence (DNA): TGCAGCGTTCGGCAGGGGGCGATTTGGTACTTC.

This clonotype was counted at least ten times. The chain combines TRBV5-6 with TRBJ1-1, with 9 bases identical to TRBD1. Germline trimming cut 5 bases from V and 3 bases from J; bases unmatched to any gene: 11. This CDR3 is 16 amino acids long. Germline V CDR1 and CDR2: SGHDT, YYEEEE. The CDR3 DNA reads as TGTGCCAGCAGGTTATTTACAGGGGGCGCCTACACTGAAGCTTTCTTT. Amino acid sequence: CASRLFTGGAYTEAFF.

The gene calls are TRBV4-1 and TRBJ2-2; D gene uncertain. Trimming pared 1 base from V and 8 bases from J, leaving 11 bases between. This CDR3 region has 14 residues. Per germline, CDR1 MGHRA and CDR2 YSYEKL. The CDR3 region has the DNA TGCGCCAGCAGCCAAGTATCCGTGCGGGGGGAGCTGTTTTTT. Residues: CASSQVSVRGELFF.

This sequence joins TRBV20-1 and TRBJ2-1, with D perhaps TRBD1 (5 bases). This CDR3 contains 15 residues. Germline V gene sequence: CDR1 DFQATT, CDR2 SNEGSKA (reference sequence). V lost 6 bases to trimming and J lost 4 bases, with 19 bases between them. The CDR3 sequence: CSAPLRLAGYNEQFF. Written as DNA, the CDR3 is TGCAGTGCCCCCCTTAGGTTAGCAGGGTACAATGAGCAGTTCTTC.

This clonotype was seen repeatedly, ten times or more. The chain uses TRBV28 and TRBJ2-5, with TRBD2 as a possible D gene (6 bases). V was cut by 6 bases and J by 2 bases, with 13 bases left in between. The CDR3 length is 14 residues. The germline V gene encodes CDR1 MDHEN and CDR2 SYDVKM. The chain's CDR3 is CASRGWRGQETQYF. The CDR3 region has the DNA TGTGCCAGCAGAGGATGGAGGGGACAAGAGACCCAGTACTTC.

This clonotype was counted at least ten times. The chain employs TRBV5-1 and TRBJ2-7; a possible D gene is TRBD1 (6 bases). The CDR3 sequence is 14 residues long. Germline CDR1 is SGHRS and CDR2 is YFSETQ. Trimming stripped 4 bases from V and 3 bases from J, with 14 bases between. CDR3 DNA: TGCGCCAGCAGCGCGTCAGGGGTATACTACGAGCAGTACTTC. Protein sequence: CASSASGVYYEQYF.

This clonotype was counted ten times or more. CDR3 region: CASSRTRETQYF. CDR3 bases: TGCGCCAGCAGCCGGACGCGAGAGACCCAGTACTTC. The rearrangement links TRBV5-1 to TRBJ2-5, with no clear D. CDR3 size: 12 residues. Germline CDR1 SGHRS, CDR2 YFSETQ. Trimming shortened V by 4 bases and J by 4 bases, and 8 bases separated the two germline ends.

This clonotype was detected ten times or more. The chain is built from TRBV30 and TRBJ2-1, with 7 bases aligning to TRBD1. The germline CDR1 and CDR2 sequences are GTSNPN and SVGIG (reference sequence). The junction had 6 bases not matched to a gene; V was cut back by 4 bases and J by 6 bases. CDR3 size: 13 residues. CDR3 bases: TGTGCCTGGAAGTTCGGGACAGCCAATGAGCAGTTCTTC. As protein: CAWKFGTANEQFF.

The CDR3 here is CASRRQGVVYGYTF. The DNA for the CDR3 is TGTGCCAGCAGAAGACAGGGGGTGGTCTATGGCTACACCTTC. This chain connects TRBV6-1 to TRBJ1-2; TRBD1 agrees at 9 bases. V was clipped by 6 bases and J by 4 bases; unmatched bases: 6. The germline V gene has CDR1 MNHNS and CDR2 SASEGT. The CDR3 is 14 residues long.

This clonotype has a count of ten or more. CDR3 DNA sequence: TGCAGTGCATCAACAGGGTTGGATGAGCAGTTCTTC. The encoded protein is CSASTGLDEQFF. V usage is TRBV20-1 and J usage is TRBJ2-1; a possible D gene is TRBD1 (6 bases). CDR1 DFQATT and CDR2 SNEGSKA come from the germline V gene (reference sequence). The CDR3 extends over 12 amino acids. Trimming pared 6 bases from V and 8 bases from J, leaving 14 bases between.

This sequence joins TRBV2 and TRBJ1-2; 10 positions agree with TRBD1. J gave up 2 bases and V 5 bases, and 8 bases lay outside the gene matches. Germline V CDR1 and CDR2: SNHLY, FYNNEI. The CDR3 length is 16 residues. CDR3 DNA sequence: TGTGCCAGCAGTCCGGTGGGGACAGGGGAAAACTATGGCTACACCTTC. Its protein is CASSPVGTGENYGYTF.

The J gene is TRBJ1-1, the V gene TRBV5-1; D is undetermined. Trimming cost V 0 bases and J 4 bases, with 7 bases left between them. The CDR3 covers 13 residues. From germline, CDR1 is SGHRS and CDR2 YFSETQ. CDR3 region: CASSLEVSTEAFF. CDR3 DNA: TGCGCCAGCAGCTTGGAAGTGAGCACTGAAGCTTTCTTT.